The clone carrying this T cell receptor (beta chain) was counted only a few times. What it recognizes is unknown. TCRdb keeps only in-frame clones here, not all; method: immunoSEQ multiplex PCR. The top ten hold 0.75% to 1% of the sample, which has about 66,000 clones, 76% seen once. This entry belongs to a study of vaccination effects on CD4 cells after COVID-19. Before sequencing, viral peptide pools were used by the ViraFEST assay to expand antigen-specific CD4+ T cells. It was after more than 8 days of culture that CD4+ T cells were isolated. The cohort was immunized with two doses of either the BNT162b2 or mRNA-1273 vaccine. This TCR was sampled from a human donor who received a COVID-19 vaccine. The specimen was CD4+ T cells from PBMCs cultured with HCoV-OC43 spike peptides, collected after COVID-19 vaccination. Subset given: HCoV-OC43 spike overlapping peptide pool stimulation.

The DNA for the CDR3 is TGCGCCAGCAGCTTGCAGGGTGGTGTCACCTATAATTCACCCCTCCACTTT. Translating it yields CASSLQGGVTYNSPLHF. The chain is built from TRBV5-1 and TRBJ1-6, with D possibly TRBD1 on 5 matching bases. V was cut by 1 base and J by 2 bases, with 13 bases left in between. The CDR3 has 17 amino acids. CDR1 is SGHRS, CDR2 YFSETQ, per germline.